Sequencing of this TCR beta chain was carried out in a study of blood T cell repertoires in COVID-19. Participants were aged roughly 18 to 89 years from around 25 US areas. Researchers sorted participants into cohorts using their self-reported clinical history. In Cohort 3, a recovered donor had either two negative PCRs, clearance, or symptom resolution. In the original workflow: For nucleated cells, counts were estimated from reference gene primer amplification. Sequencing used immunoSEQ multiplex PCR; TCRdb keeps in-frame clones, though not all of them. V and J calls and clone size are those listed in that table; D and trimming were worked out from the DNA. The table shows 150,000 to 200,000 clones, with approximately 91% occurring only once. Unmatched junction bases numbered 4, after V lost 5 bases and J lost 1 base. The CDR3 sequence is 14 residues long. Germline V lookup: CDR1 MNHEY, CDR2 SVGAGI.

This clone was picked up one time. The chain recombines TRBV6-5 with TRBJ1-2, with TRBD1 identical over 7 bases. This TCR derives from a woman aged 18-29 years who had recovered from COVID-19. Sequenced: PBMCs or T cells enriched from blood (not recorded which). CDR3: CASSPGQINYGYTF. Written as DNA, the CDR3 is TGTGCCAGCAGTCCGGGACAGATTAACTATGGCTACACCTTC.